The 26 T cell receptor beta chains given below trace back to one sample, sequenced in a study of siplizumab effects on memory and regulatory T cells. Data came from immunoSEQ multiplex PCR; TCRdb stores just in-frame clones and leaves some out. The sample has 65,000 to 85,000 clones; 93% are singletons. The sample taken for sequencing was CD8+ T cells sorted from blood. The receptor source for this set is a human donor in good health.

The CDR3 sequence is CASSLYRENTGELFF. CDR3 DNA: TGTGCCAGCAGTTTATACAGGGAGAACACCGGGGAGCTGTTTTTT. The chain is built from TRBV27 and TRBJ2-2, with D possibly matching TRBD1 (6 bases). V lost 1 base, J lost 1 base, and 7 bases lay in between. The CDR3 covers 15 residues. The germline gives CDR1 MNHEY, CDR2 SMNVEV (reference sequence).

The chain carries TRBV4-1 and TRBJ2-3; D is unclear. The V gene lost 0 bases and the J gene lost 2 bases, with 6 bases spanning the gap. This CDR3 is built from 14 residues. Germline V gives CDR1 MGHRA, CDR2 YSYEKL. CDR3 in DNA: TGCGCCAGCAGCCAAGATGGTCCCACAGATACGCAGTATTTT. Amino acid sequence: CASSQDGPTDTQYF.

The V call is TRBV25-1, the J call TRBJ1-2; 9 nucleotides agree with TRBD1. The CDR3 is made up of 14 amino acids. J gave up 8 bases and V 7 bases, and 11 bases lay outside the gene matches. The germline CDR1 and CDR2 sequences are MGHDK and SYGVNS. Written as DNA, the CDR3 is TGTGCCAGCACTTCCACCGGGACAGGGAACGGCTACACCTTC. This encodes CASTSTGTGNGYTF.

This clone came up a few times. The CDR3 spells CASSQDSSLSYNEQFF. In DNA, the CDR3 is TGCGCCAGCAGCCAAGATTCCAGCCTCTCCTACAATGAGCAGTTCTTC. This chain connects TRBV4-1 to TRBJ2-1, with D unresolved. CDR1 is MGHRA, CDR2 YSYEKL, per germline. The V end was cut by 0 bases, the J end by 0 bases, with 9 bases between. The CDR3 has 16 amino acids.

The rearrangement links TRBV21-1 to TRBJ2-7. TRBV21-1 is designated a pseudogene. CDR3 size: 15 residues. As DNA, the CDR3 is TGTGCCAGCAGCAAAGTCCACACCCGGATCGGCGAGCAGTACTTC. Translation: CASSKVHTRIGEQYF.

This chain uses TRBV19 with TRBJ2-1; TRBD1 matches 7 bases. CDR1 is LNHDA and CDR2 is SQIVND in the germline V gene (reference sequence). The CDR3 extends over 15 amino acids. V lost 5 bases and J lost 4; bases outside the gene matches: 8. The DNA of the CDR3 is TGTGCCAGTAGTTCGGGACAGTTGTTTTACAATGAGCAGTTCTTC. Translating it yields CASSSGQLFYNEQFF.

V usage is TRBV15 and J usage is TRBJ2-7, with no clear D. Germline V gives CDR1 LNHNV, CDR2 YYDKDF (reference sequence). The V gene lost 5 bases and the J gene lost 0 bases, with 8 bases spanning the gap. This CDR3 has 13 amino acids. The DNA for the CDR3 is TGTGCCACCAGCCCCCCCGGCTCCTACGAGCAGTACTTC. It specifies CATSPPGSYEQYF.

This clone was seen once. The chain combines TRBV11-2 with TRBJ1-1, with TRBD1 as a possible D gene (6 bases). Trimming stripped 5 bases from V and 1 base from J, with 11 bases between. The CDR3 covers 14 residues. CDR1 is SGHAT and CDR2 is FQNNGV in the germline V gene. The CDR3 region is CASSQNRENTEAFF. CDR3 DNA sequence: TGTGCCAGCAGCCAAAACAGGGAGAACACTGAAGCTTTCTTT. Together with reference TRBV11-2 and TRBJ1-1, the CDR3 gives the full variable domain: EAGVAQSPRYKIIEKRQSVAFWCNPISGHATLYWYQQILGQGPKLLIQFQNNGVVDDSQLPKDRFSAERLKGVDSTLKIQPAKLEDSAVYLCASSQNRENTEAFFGQGTRLTVV.

This clone appeared once. In DNA, the CDR3 is TGTGCCAGCAGCTGGGACAGGGGGTATGGCGAGCAGTACTTC. This translates into CASSWDRGYGEQYF. V and J are TRBV5-6 and TRBJ2-7, with 11 bases that match TRBD1. CDR1 and CDR2 (germline): SGHDT, YYEEEE. CDR3 size: 14 residues. V shed 3 bases and J 6 bases; nucleotides not matched to a gene: 5.

The chain combines TRBV14 with TRBJ2-7; TRBD1 matches 7 bases. Germline V gives CDR1 SGHDN, CDR2 FVKESK. The CDR3 covers 16 residues. J lost 3 bases, V lost 6 bases, and 14 bases had no gene match. The CDR3 region is CASSQTGLASFYEQYF. The DNA of the CDR3 is TGTGCCAGCAGTCAGACAGGGCTTGCCTCCTTCTACGAGCAGTACTTC.

This chain joins TRBV29-1 and TRBJ2-3; either TRBD1 or TRBD2 may fit D (6 bases each). CDR1 is SQVTM and CDR2 is ANQGSEA in the germline V gene. V gave up 3 bases and J gave up 6 bases, with 16 bases separating them. The CDR3 length is 14 residues. This CDR3 is CSVEAGGDGDTQYF. The CDR3 nucleotides are TGCAGCGTTGAGGCCGGGGGCGACGGGGATACGCAGTATTTT.

The table lists this clone with a count of one. The CDR3 loop reads CASSPGDTAYEQYF. CDR3 in DNA: TGTGCCAGCAGCCCCGGGGACACCGCCTACGAGCAGTACTTC. The chain joins TRBV7-9 to TRBJ2-7; possible D gene TRBD1, 6 bases. This CDR3 spans 14 amino acids. CDR1 is SEHNR and CDR2 is FQNEAQ in the germline V gene (reference sequence). V was trimmed by 5 bases and J by 2 bases, leaving 13 bases between them. The variable domain in full, completed from reference TRBV7-9 and TRBJ2-7, reads DTGVSQNPRHKITKRGQNVTFRCDPISEHNRLYWYRQTLGQGPEFLTYFQNEAQLEKSRLLSDRFSAERPKGSFSTLEIQRTEQGDSAMYLCASSPGDTAYEQYFGPGTRLTVT.

The rearrangement joins TRBV15 to TRBJ2-7; D perhaps matches TRBD1 (7 bases). Trimming cost V 4 bases and J 2 bases, with 12 bases left between them. This CDR3 is 14 amino acids long. From germline, CDR1 is LNHNV and CDR2 YYDKDF (reference sequence). The CDR3 DNA is TGTGCCACCAGCAATACAGGGGAGGCCTACGAGCAGTACTTC. Its protein product is CATSNTGEAYEQYF. The full variable domain, completed using reference TRBV15 and TRBJ2-7, is DAMVIQNPRYQVTQFGKPVTLSCSQTLNHNVMYWYQQKSSQAPKLLFHYYDKDFNNEADTPDNFQSRRPNTSFCFLDIRSPGLGDTAMYLCATSNTGEAYEQYFGPGTRLTVT.

The chain is built from TRBV9 and TRBJ2-4; 8 bases align to TRBD1. J gave up 9 bases and V 3 bases, and 23 bases lay outside the gene matches. The CDR3 is 19 amino acids. Per germline, CDR1 SGDLS and CDR2 YYNGEE. The CDR3 sequence is CASSESHPCQDRDMVIQYF. The CDR3 DNA is TGTGCCAGCAGCGAATCCCACCCCTGTCAGGACAGGGATATGGTCATTCAGTACTTC.

The rearrangement joins TRBV5-4 to TRBJ2-3; the match to TRBD1 covers 7 bases. CDR3 length: 14 residues. The V and J ends lost 4 bases and 3 bases, in that order; junction bases with no gene match: 5. Germline V gives CDR1 SGHNT, CDR2 YYREEE (reference sequence). The CDR3 bases are TGTGCCAGCAGCCTCTGGACAGGAACAGATACGCAGTATTTT. It translates to CASSLWTGTDTQYF.

This clone has only one observation. The chain uses TRBV6-6 and TRBJ2-1, with 8 positions matching TRBD1. This CDR3 has 12 residues. Looked up from germline, CDR1 is MNHNY and CDR2 is SVGAGI (reference sequence). The trim removed 8 bases at V and 8 bases at J, leaving 5 bases unmatched. For the CDR3, the DNA is TGTGCCAGCCAACAGGGGGTCGATGAGCAGTTCTTC. Translated, it gives CASQQGVDEQFF.

The chain recombines TRBV10-2 with TRBJ1-4; 7 positions match TRBD1. Per germline, CDR1 WSHSY and CDR2 SAAADI. V shed 6 bases and J 7 bases; nucleotides not matched to a gene: 8. The CDR3 covers 14 residues. CDR3 loop: CASRNRGVGEKLFF. Written as DNA, the CDR3 is TGCGCCAGCAGGAACAGGGGAGTAGGTGAAAAACTGTTTTTT.

The chain is built from TRBV11-2 and TRBJ2-2; D gene uncertain. V was shortened by 1 base and J by 1 base, with 4 bases between the two germline ends. CDR1 SGHAT and CDR2 FQNNGV come from the germline V gene. This CDR3 has 14 amino acids. The CDR3 DNA reads as TGTGCCAGCAGCTTAGGACAGAACACCGGGGAGCTGTTTTTT. Its protein product is CASSLGQNTGELFF.

The chain combines TRBV7-9 with TRBJ2-5; tentative D call: TRBD1 (5 bases). The end of the DNA is better explained by TRBJ2-7, so the J call may be wrong. CDR3 length: 13 residues. Germline CDR1 SEHNR, CDR2 FQNEAQ (reference sequence). The DNA for the CDR3 is TGTGCCAGCACCGAAGGGGCAGGATACGAGCAGTACTTC. This gives the protein CASTEGAGYEQYF.

The V gene is TRBV6-6, the J gene TRBJ1-1; 7 bases map to TRBD1. The length of the CDR3 is 15 residues. The germline gives CDR1 MNHNY, CDR2 SVGAGI (reference sequence). Losses at the gene ends were 3 bases for V and 1 base for J; bases not matched to a gene: 5. The CDR3 here is CASSYWGTENTEAFF. Here the CDR3 DNA reads TGTGCCAGCAGTTATTGGGGGACAGAGAACACTGAAGCTTTCTTT.

V is TRBV5-6 and J is TRBJ2-7, with a weak D call TRBD2 (7 bases). Trimming removed 2 bases at V and 6 bases at J, with 15 bases between. CDR1 and CDR2 (germline): SGHDT, YYEEEE. The CDR3 sequence is 14 residues long. CDR3 amino acids: CASSFVKGGAEQYF. The DNA of the CDR3 is TGTGCCAGCAGCTTTGTGAAGGGGGGGGCCGAGCAGTACTTC.

The chain is built from TRBV13 and TRBJ2-7; tentative D call: TRBD2 (6 bases). V lost 3 bases to trimming and J lost 3 bases, with 12 bases between them. Germline-derived CDR1 and CDR2 are PRHDT and FYEKMQ (reference sequence). The CDR3 runs to 14 residues. The CDR3 DNA is TGTGCCAGCAGCTTGGACGGGGGTAGCTACGAGCAGTACTTC. Translated, it gives CASSLDGGSYEQYF. Using reference TRBV13 and TRBJ2-7 for the parts outside the CDR3, the full variable domain is AAGVIQSPRHLIKEKRETATLKCYPIPRHDTVYWYQQGPGQDPQFLISFYEKMQSDKGSIPDRFSAQQFSDYHSELNMSSLELGDSALYFCASSLDGGSYEQYFGPGTRLTVT.

The rearrangement uses TRBV13 and TRBJ2-7; unclear D gene. The CDR3 spans 15 residues. Germline loops: CDR1 PRHDT, CDR2 FYEKMQ (reference sequence). The V end was cut by 2 bases, the J end by 3 bases, with 14 bases between. This chain's CDR3 is CASSLYASPNYEQYF. CDR3 DNA: TGTGCCAGCAGCTTATACGCGTCACCGAACTACGAGCAGTACTTC.

This clone was counted once. The rearrangement joins TRBV28 to TRBJ2-3; TRBD1 agrees at 9 bases. V shed 3 bases and J 4 bases; nucleotides not matched to a gene: 8. There are 16 residues in the CDR3. The germline gives CDR1 MDHEN, CDR2 SYDVKM. Here the CDR3 DNA reads TGTGCCAGCAGTTTGGGGACAGGGTTGCACGCAGATACGCAGTATTTT. This translates into CASSLGTGLHADTQYF.

The chain couples TRBV5-3 to TRBJ2-2; D not certain. TRBV5-3 is identified as an open reading frame with a role that is uncertain. V shed 5 bases and J shed 1 base, with 18 bases lying between them. CDR3 size: 17 residues. CDR3 residues: CARRHTTAPGNTGELFF. The CDR3 coding sequence is TGTGCCAGAAGGCATACGACGGCCCCAGGGAACACCGGGGAGCTGTTTTTT.

To note about this clone: Additional DNA sequences in this sample encode the identical CDR3. V is TRBV6-5 and J is TRBJ1-1; 10 bases are shared with TRBD1. V was clipped by 6 bases and J by 5 bases; unmatched bases: 9. This CDR3 spans 15 amino acids. In germline, CDR1 is MNHEY, CDR2 SVGAGI. The CDR3 is CASSVGQGFRTEAFF. For the CDR3, the DNA is TGTGCCAGCAGCGTGGGACAGGGGTTTCGAACTGAAGCTTTCTTT.